A single sample gave rise to the 27 T cell receptor beta chains below, sequenced in a study of shared clonotypes between healthy human individuals. Sequencing used immunoSEQ multiplex PCR; TCRdb keeps in-frame clones, though not all of them. Here the sample spans 1,400,000 or so clones, approximately 98.5% being singletons. Source material: naive CD4+ T cells sorted from blood. The subset denotes: CD45RA+ positively selected. Source of these receptors: a man aged 25 to 45 in good health.

This clone was counted a single time. The chain has TRBV5-4 and TRBJ2-6; D gene unclear. The CDR3 length is 14 residues. Germline-derived CDR1 and CDR2 are SGHNT and YYREEE (reference sequence). Trimming took 7 bases from V and 1 from J, leaving 9 bases between them. DNA of the CDR3: TGTGCCAGCCGAGAAGCTTCTGGGGCCAACGTCCTGACTTTC. This translates into CASREASGANVLTF. Complete variable domain (other parts from reference TRBV5-4 and TRBJ2-6): ETGVTQSPTHLIKTRGQQVTLRCSSQSGHNTVSWYQQALGQGPQFIFQYYREEENGRGNFPPRFSGLQFPNYSSELNVNALELDDSALYLCASREASGANVLTFGAGSRLTVL.

The genes are TRBV7-8 and TRBJ2-7, with TRBD1 matching over 9 bases. CDR3 length: 15 amino acids. Germline CDR1 reads SGHVS; CDR2 reads FQNEAQ. V lost 1 base and J lost 4; bases outside the gene matches: 5. The CDR3 DNA sequence: TGTGCCAGCAGCTTAGTTCGACAGGGGGATTACGAGCAGTACTTC. It specifies CASSLVRQGDYEQYF.

CDR3 in amino acids: CASSQGQSLYNEQFF. The CDR3 DNA reads TGTGCCAGCAGCCAAGGACAGAGCTTATACAATGAGCAGTTCTTC. V gene TRBV5-4 combines with J gene TRBJ2-1; D perhaps matches TRBD1 (6 bases). Trimming took off 4 bases at V and 4 bases at J, with 15 bases between the two ends. The germline gives CDR1 SGHNT, CDR2 YYREEE (reference sequence). The CDR3 contains 15 residues.

The chain has TRBV5-4 and TRBJ2-7; D might be TRBD2 (6 bases). Germline CDR1 is SGHNT and CDR2 is YYREEE (reference sequence). This CDR3 spans 14 amino acids. Trimming stripped 6 bases from V and 3 bases from J, with 16 bases between. The CDR3 DNA reads as TGTGCCAGCACCCGGGCGGGAATTGGCTACGAGCAGTACTTC. Its translation is CASTRAGIGYEQYF.

V and J are TRBV5-6 and TRBJ1-2, with D unresolved. Germline assignment: CDR1 SGHDT and CDR2 YYEEEE. V lost 0 bases, J lost 0 bases, and 9 bases lay in between. The CDR3 has 15 residues. CDR3: CASSLAPTPNYGYTF. CDR3 coding DNA: TGTGCCAGCAGCTTGGCCCCGACGCCTAACTATGGCTACACCTTC.

This sequence joins TRBV19 and TRBJ1-5; a weak D match, TRBD1 (5 bases). The V and J ends lost 4 bases and 5 bases respectively, with 15 bases between them. Looked up from germline, CDR1 is LNHDA and CDR2 is SQIVND (reference sequence). This CDR3 region has 15 residues. The CDR3 here is CASSNGRVAYQPQHF. The CDR3 nucleotides read TGTGCCAGTAGTAACGGCAGGGTGGCTTATCAGCCCCAGCATTTT. Together with reference TRBV19 and TRBJ1-5, the CDR3 gives the full variable domain: DGGITQSPKYLFRKEGQNVTLSCEQNLNHDAMYWYRQDPGQGLRLIYYSQIVNDFQKGDIAEGYSVSREKKESFPLTVTSAQKNPTAFYLCASSNGRVAYQPQHFGDGTRLSIL.

In the case of this clone: Other DNA sequences of this sample code for an identical CDR3. This chain uses TRBV5-8 with TRBJ2-5; 10 positions agree with TRBD1. The CDR3 runs 15 residues. Unmatched junction bases numbered 4, after V lost 0 bases and J lost 5 bases. Germline-derived CDR1 and CDR2 are SGHTS and YDEGEE. This CDR3 is CASSLGQGAGETQYF. The CDR3 DNA is TGTGCCAGCAGCTTGGGACAGGGGGCAGGGGAGACCCAGTACTTC.

J is TRBJ2-3 and V is TRBV19; TRBD2 matches at 13 bases. The germline CDR1 and CDR2 sequences are LNHDA and SQIVND (reference sequence). Trimming removed 5 bases from V and 1 base from J; junction bases left unmatched: 9. The CDR3 covers 18 residues. In nucleotides, the CDR3 is TGTGCCAGTAGTCCCCAGGCAACTAGCGGGAGGGGCACAGATACGCAGTATTTT. Protein: CASSPQATSGRGTDTQYF.

The rearrangement joins TRBV9 to TRBJ1-4; perhaps TRBD1 as D (5 bases). The CDR3 sequence is 15 residues long. Trimming left V 1 base short and J 5 bases short, with 12 bases between. Germline values: CDR1 SGDLS, CDR2 YYNGEE. DNA of the CDR3: TGTGCCAGCAGCGTATCCGGGGGAGGGAATGAAAAACTGTTTTTT. It is translated as CASSVSGGGNEKLFF.

This clone was observed a single time. J is TRBJ1-2 and V is TRBV10-3, with TRBD1 matching 7 bases. The CDR3 consists of 12 residues. J gave up 4 bases and V 11 bases, and 7 bases lay outside the gene matches. Per the germline V gene, CDR1 is ENHRY and CDR2 is SYGVKD. The CDR3: CAARQGGYGYTF. For the CDR3, the DNA is TGTGCCGCTCGACAGGGCGGCTATGGCTACACCTTC.

The chain joins TRBV7-9 to TRBJ1-4; the D is unclear. The germline V gene encodes CDR1 SEHNR and CDR2 FQNEAQ (reference sequence). Trimming removed 5 bases at V and 7 bases at J, with 11 bases between. The CDR3 covers 13 residues. The CDR3 DNA sequence: TGTGCCAGCAGCGTCGCCGGTAGTGAAAAACTGTTTTTT. Its protein product is CASSVAGSEKLFF.

The V call is TRBV10-1, the J call TRBJ2-7, with D uncertain. Between the trimmed V and J ends, which lost 6 bases and 4 bases, there was a span of 16 bases. CDR3 size: 14 residues. Germline CDR1 is WNHNN and CDR2 is SYGVQD (reference sequence). The CDR3 DNA sequence: TGCGCCAGCAGCGCGACAAGGAACCTTTACGAGCAGTACTTC. It translates to CASSATRNLYEQYF.

The chain has TRBV7-9 and TRBJ2-1; D is possibly TRBD1 or TRBD2 (5 bases each). CDR3 size: 15 residues. Trimming stripped 3 bases from V and 8 bases from J, with 17 bases between. Germline V gives CDR1 SEHNR, CDR2 FQNEAQ (reference sequence). CDR3 bases: TGTGCCAGCAGCTTTGTGAGGGCAGGGTTGGATGAGCAGTTCTTC. This codes for CASSFVRAGLDEQFF. The variable domain in full, with the rest retrieved from reference TRBV7-9 and TRBJ2-1, is DTGVSQNPRHKITKRGQNVTFRCDPISEHNRLYWYRQTLGQGPEFLTYFQNEAQLEKSRLLSDRFSAERPKGSFSTLEIQRTEQGDSAMYLCASSFVRAGLDEQFFGPGTRLTVL.

V and J are TRBV5-1 and TRBJ2-7; D gene uncertain. From germline, CDR1 is SGHRS and CDR2 YFSETQ. CDR3 size: 13 residues. V was shortened by 4 bases and J by 1 base, with 9 bases between the two germline ends. The CDR3 DNA is TGCGCCAGCAGCATCCGGGCTTCCTACGAGCAGTACTTC. Translation: CASSIRASYEQYF.

This chain joins TRBV29-1 and TRBJ2-1; TRBD1 might be the D (6 bases). The V gene's germline CDR1 is SQVTM and CDR2 ANQGSEA. CDR3 length equals 12 residues. The ends were cut back, 0 bases at V and 7 bases at J, with 7 bases in the middle. The CDR3 region is CSVEEGANEQFF. CDR3 in DNA: TGCAGCGTTGAAGAGGGGGCGAATGAGCAGTTCTTC.

The chain employs TRBV6-5 and TRBJ2-7; D possibly corresponds to TRBD1 (6 bases). This CDR3 contains 15 residues. Per germline, CDR1 MNHEY and CDR2 SVGAGI. Trimming shortened V by 0 bases and J by 2 bases, and 11 bases separated the two germline ends. The CDR3 region is CASSYSPRGPYEQYF. The CDR3 DNA reads as TGTGCCAGCAGTTACTCTCCCAGGGGCCCCTACGAGCAGTACTTC.

As concerns this clone: The junction does not match germline at one end; this may be a read error. CDR3 region: CASSLAGRSRF. The CDR3 region has the DNA TGTGCCAGCAGCTTAGCCGGCAGAAGTCGCTTC. The chain couples TRBV7-9 to TRBJ2-7; D is uncertain. The CDR3 contains 11 residues. Germline CDR1 is SEHNR and CDR2 is FQNEAQ (reference sequence).

The rearrangement links TRBV6-5 to TRBJ1-1; weak D call: TRBD1 (5 bases). CDR3 length equals 13 residues. The V end lost 2 bases, the J end lost 4 bases, and 8 bases lay between the germline ends. Germline V gene data show CDR1 as MNHEY and CDR2 as SVGAGI. The CDR3 bases are TGTGCCAGCAGTTACCAGGGCGGCACTGAAGCTTTCTTT. This sequence encodes CASSYQGGTEAFF.

This clone came up once. Other DNA sequences in this specimen translate into the identical CDR3. The gene calls are TRBV18 and TRBJ2-7, with a tentative D call TRBD2 (5 bases). V lost 3 bases to trimming and J lost 3 bases, with 9 bases between them. The CDR3 consists of 13 residues. The germline gives CDR1 KGHSH, CDR2 LQKENI. CDR3 loop: CASSPRGLYEQYF. DNA for the CDR3: TGTGCCAGCTCACCCCGGGGTCTCTACGAGCAGTACTTC.

This sequence joins TRBV18 and TRBJ2-2; D uncertain. CDR1 and CDR2 (germline): KGHSH, LQKENI. Trimming removed 5 bases from V and 5 bases from J, with 9 bases in between. This CDR3 is built from 13 residues. The CDR3 protein is CASSGVRTGELFF. The CDR3 bases are TGTGCCAGCTCAGGGGTTCGGACCGGGGAGCTGTTTTTT.

V usage is TRBV14 and J usage is TRBJ2-3; TRBD2 matches at 7 bases. V shed 2 bases and J 0 bases; nucleotides not matched to a gene: 2. CDR1 and CDR2 (germline): SGHDN, FVKESK. This CDR3 region has 15 residues. The CDR3 DNA follows: TGTGCCAGCAGCCAAAGCGGGACCAGCACAGATACGCAGTATTTT. It specifies CASSQSGTSTDTQYF.

J is TRBJ2-1 and V is TRBV18; D unclear. The CDR3 sequence is 17 residues long. Germline loops: CDR1 KGHSH, CDR2 LQKENI. The germline V and J ends were trimmed by 3 bases and 4 bases, with 19 bases remaining between them. The CDR3 bases are TGTGCCAGCTCACCGCTCGCCGTGACTGATGAGTACAATGAGCAGTTCTTC. Its protein is CASSPLAVTDEYNEQFF.

This clone occurred once. The V call is TRBV30, the J call TRBJ2-5; 7 bases agree with TRBD1. With V trimmed by 4 bases and J by 4 bases, 3 bases remained unmatched. The CDR3 extends over 12 amino acids. The germline CDR1 and CDR2 sequences are GTSNPN and SVGIG (reference sequence). CDR3 region: CAWTHRGETQYF. The CDR3 region has the DNA TGTGCCTGGACCCACAGGGGAGAGACCCAGTACTTC.

This chain links TRBV10-1 with TRBJ2-1, with D perhaps matching TRBD1 (5 bases). The CDR3 length is 13 residues. Per germline, CDR1 WNHNN and CDR2 SYGVQD (reference sequence). V lost 5 bases and J lost 8, with 13 bases in between. Written as DNA, the CDR3 is TGCGCCAGCAGTCGACAGTCCTGGGATGAGCAGTTCTTC. This gives the protein CASSRQSWDEQFF.

A remark on this clone: The junction shows a germline mismatch at one end, possibly a read error. The rearrangement joins TRBV29-1 to TRBJ1-4; perhaps TRBD1 as D (5 bases). Per germline, CDR1 SQVTM and CDR2 ANQGSEA. The CDR3 is 12 amino acids. CDR3: CQVGATNEKLFF. The CDR3 DNA follows: TGTCAGGTGGGGGCAACTAATGAAAAACTGTTTTTT.

In its sample, this clone was seen once. The chain recombines TRBV7-9 with TRBJ2-5, with 7 bases lining up with TRBD1. From germline, CDR1 is SEHNR and CDR2 FQNEAQ (reference sequence). The CDR3 contains 13 residues. The J segment lost 4 bases and the V segment lost 6 bases, leaving 5 bases of the junction unmatched. CDR3 bases: TGTGCCAGCAGTCAGGGGGTACGAGAGACCCAGTACTTC. Encoded protein: CASSQGVRETQYF.

The rearrangement joins TRBV19 to TRBJ2-7, with a possible D match to TRBD2 (5 bases). CDR1 and CDR2 from the germline V gene are LNHDA and SQIVND (reference sequence). Trimming shortened V by 1 base and J by 0 bases, and 10 bases separated the two germline ends. The CDR3 covers 15 residues. The CDR3: CASSIAGITSYEQYF. DNA of the CDR3: TGTGCCAGTAGTATAGCCGGGATTACCTCCTACGAGCAGTACTTC.